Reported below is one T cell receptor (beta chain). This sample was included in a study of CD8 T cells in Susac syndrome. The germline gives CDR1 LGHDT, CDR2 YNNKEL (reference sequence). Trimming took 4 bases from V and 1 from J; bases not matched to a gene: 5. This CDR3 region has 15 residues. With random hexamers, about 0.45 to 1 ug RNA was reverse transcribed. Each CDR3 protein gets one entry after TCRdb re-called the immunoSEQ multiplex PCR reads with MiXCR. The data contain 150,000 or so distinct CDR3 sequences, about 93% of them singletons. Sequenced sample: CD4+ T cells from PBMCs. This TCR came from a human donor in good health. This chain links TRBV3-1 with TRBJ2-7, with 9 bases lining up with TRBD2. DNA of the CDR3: TGTGCCAGCAGCCGGCGGGGGGGCAATTCCTACGAGCAGTACTTC. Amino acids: CASSRRGGNSYEQYF.